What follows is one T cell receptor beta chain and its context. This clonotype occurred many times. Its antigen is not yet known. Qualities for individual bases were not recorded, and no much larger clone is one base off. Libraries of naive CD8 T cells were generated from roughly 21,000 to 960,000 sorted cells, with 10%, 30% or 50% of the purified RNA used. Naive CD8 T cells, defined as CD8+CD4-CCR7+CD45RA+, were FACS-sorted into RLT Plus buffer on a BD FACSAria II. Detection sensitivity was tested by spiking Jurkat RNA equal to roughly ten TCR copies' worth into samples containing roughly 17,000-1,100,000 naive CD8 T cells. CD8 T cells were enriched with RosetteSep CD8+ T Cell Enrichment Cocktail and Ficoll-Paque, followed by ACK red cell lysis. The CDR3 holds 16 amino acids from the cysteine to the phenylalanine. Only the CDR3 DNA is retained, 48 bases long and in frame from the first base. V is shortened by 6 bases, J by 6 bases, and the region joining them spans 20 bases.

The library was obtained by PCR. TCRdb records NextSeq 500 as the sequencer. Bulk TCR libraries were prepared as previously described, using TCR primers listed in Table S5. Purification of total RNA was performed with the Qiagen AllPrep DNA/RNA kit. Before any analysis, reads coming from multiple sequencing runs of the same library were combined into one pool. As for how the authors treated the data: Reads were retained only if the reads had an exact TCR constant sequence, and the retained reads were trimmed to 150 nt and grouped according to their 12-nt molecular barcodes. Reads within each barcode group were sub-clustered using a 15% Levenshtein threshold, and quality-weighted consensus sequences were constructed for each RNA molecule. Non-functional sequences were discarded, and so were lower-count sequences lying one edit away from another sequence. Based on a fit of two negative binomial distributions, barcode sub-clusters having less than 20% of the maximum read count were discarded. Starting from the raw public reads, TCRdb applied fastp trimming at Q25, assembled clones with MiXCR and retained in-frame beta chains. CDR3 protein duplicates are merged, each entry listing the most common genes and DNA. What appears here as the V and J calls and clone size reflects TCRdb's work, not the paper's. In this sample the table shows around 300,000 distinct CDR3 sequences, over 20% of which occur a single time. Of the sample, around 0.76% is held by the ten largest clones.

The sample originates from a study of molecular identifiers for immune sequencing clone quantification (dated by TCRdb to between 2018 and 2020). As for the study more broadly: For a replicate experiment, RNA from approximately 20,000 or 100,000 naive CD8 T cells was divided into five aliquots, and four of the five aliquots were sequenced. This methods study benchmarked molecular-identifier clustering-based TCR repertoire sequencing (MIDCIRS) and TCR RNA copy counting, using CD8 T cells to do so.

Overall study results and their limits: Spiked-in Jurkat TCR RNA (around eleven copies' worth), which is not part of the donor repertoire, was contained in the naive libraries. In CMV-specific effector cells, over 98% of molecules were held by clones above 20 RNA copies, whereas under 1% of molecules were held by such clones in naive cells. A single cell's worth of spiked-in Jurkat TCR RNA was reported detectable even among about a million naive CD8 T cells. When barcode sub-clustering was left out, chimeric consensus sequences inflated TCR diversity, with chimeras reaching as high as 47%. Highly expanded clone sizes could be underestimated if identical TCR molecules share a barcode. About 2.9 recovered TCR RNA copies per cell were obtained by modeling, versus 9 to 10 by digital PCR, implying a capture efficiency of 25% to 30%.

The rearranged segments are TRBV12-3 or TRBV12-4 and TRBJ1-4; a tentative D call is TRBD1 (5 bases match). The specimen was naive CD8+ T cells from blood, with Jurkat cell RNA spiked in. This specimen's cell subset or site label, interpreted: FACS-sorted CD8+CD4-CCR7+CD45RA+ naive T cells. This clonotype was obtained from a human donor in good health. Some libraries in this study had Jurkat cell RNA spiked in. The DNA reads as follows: TGTGCCAGCAGCCGCTCCGGGGGGGGTAATTATGAAAAACTGTTTTTT. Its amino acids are CASSRSGGGNYEKLFF.